The subject of this entry is one T cell receptor beta chain. The source of the sample is a study of blood T cell repertoires in COVID-19. Study-wide context: Acute and convalescent COVID-19 samples came from the United States, Italy and Spain. In each case, the material was cDNA or gDNA derived from T cells, B-cell-depleted T cells, or PBMCs.

V lost 4 bases and J lost 3, with 9 bases in between. The germline gives CDR1 MNHEY, CDR2 SMNVEV (reference sequence). The CDR3 has 14 amino acids. Authors' data handling: The assay estimated nucleated cells by amplifying reference gene primers. TCRdb keeps only in-frame clones here, not all; method: immunoSEQ multiplex PCR. Clone size and V and J calls were adopted from that table, with D and trimming inferred from the DNA. The sample includes about 48,000 clones, more than 75% seen only once; the top ten take approximately 5.6%. Input material: peripheral blood. This TCR came from a woman between 55 and 75 years old with acute or convalescent COVID-19. This sequence joins TRBV27 and TRBJ1-4; the D gene is possibly TRBD1 (6 bases). CDR3 in DNA: TGTGCCAGCAGTTCCAGGGGTGCTAATGAAAAACTGTTTTTT. Protein sequence: CASSSRGANEKLFF.